This is a list of T cell receptor beta chains from one sample in a study of T cells in Graves' hyperthyroidism and ophthalmopathy. MiXCR, applied by TCRdb to the multiplex PCR reads, yields one record per CDR3 protein. The sample records around 350,000 distinct CDR3 sequences, roughly 15% being singletons. Input material: blood. The receptors were sampled from a woman aged 60-75 years with Graves' ophthalmopathy. Both conserved end residues are part of each CDR3. The order of the fields is D gene, V gene, clone size, J gene, CDR3 DNA, CDR3 protein. A D gene is named only where the DNA matches it firmly. Some rows mark clone size as missing; the rest say once, few, many or name a class of expanded clone.

.	TRBV9	few	TRBJ2-7	TGTGCCAGCAGCGAGGGACTTTCCCCTGACGAGCAGTACTTC	CASSEGLSPDEQYF
.	TRBV11-2	many	TRBJ2-3	TGTGCCAGCAGCTTATCTGATACGCAGTATTTT	CASSLSDTQYF
.	TRBV5-1	many	TRBJ2-3	TGCGCCAGCAGCTTGGGTGCGAGCGCGGGGAGCACAGATACGCAGTATTTT	CASSLGASAGSTDTQYF
.	TRBV7-2	.	TRBJ2-7	TGTGCCAGCAGCTTAGCGCCGGGGGTGCAGTACTTC	CASSLAPGVQYF
.	TRBV19	.	TRBJ2-1	TGTGCCAGTAGTCCGCAGGGGCTTCATGAGCAGTTCTTC	CASSPQGLHEQFF
TRBD2	TRBV12-5	.	TRBJ2-3	TGTGCTAGTGGTACTAGCGGGAGACCAGATACGCAGTATTTT	CASGTSGRPDTQYF
TRBD2	TRBV28	many	TRBJ2-1	TGTGCCAGCAGTACCCTAGCGGCCCCCTACAATGAGCAGTTCTTC	CASSTLAAPYNEQFF
TRBD2	TRBV5-1	many	TRBJ2-1	TGCGCCAGCAGCCCCCCCGGGAGGTTAAATGAGCAGTTCTTC	CASSPPGRLNEQFF
TRBD2	TRBV14	.	TRBJ2-5	TGTGCCAGCAGCCCCCCGGGTACGTTAGCGGGATTCCGAGAGACCCAGTACTTC	CASSPPGTLAGFRETQYF
TRBD2	TRBV7-2	.	TRBJ2-7	TGTGCCAGCAGCTTATCGGGGCTAGCGGGAGACCCCTACGAGCAGTACTTC	CASSLSGLAGDPYEQYF
TRBD1	TRBV12-3/TRBV12-4	many	TRBJ1-5	TGTGCCAGCGCCCGGACAGGTCGACCATATAGCAATCAGCCCCAGCATTTT	CASARTGRPYSNQPQHF
.	TRBV5-6	many	TRBJ2-7	TGTGCCAGCAGCCACTACAGGGTGGCGGCCCCCCACGAGCAGTACTTC	CASSHYRVAAPHEQYF
.	TRBV12-3/TRBV12-4	few	TRBJ2-2	TGTGCCAGCAGTAACCTCGGGGGGGAGCTGTTTTTT	CASSNLGGELFF
.	TRBV11-2	many	TRBJ2-5	TGTGCCAGCAGCTTTGACCGAGAGACCCAGTACTTC	CASSFDRETQYF
.	TRBV7-9	many	TRBJ2-5	TGTGCCAGCAGCCCTGATGTACAAGAGACCCAGTACTTC	CASSPDVQETQYF
.	TRBV28	many	TRBJ1-5	TGTGCCAGCATTAACAGTCCATATAGCAATCAGCCCCAGCATTTT	CASINSPYSNQPQHF
.	TRBV2	few	TRBJ2-7	TGTGCCACCAAAGTATTAGAATCCTACGAGCAGTACTTC	CATKVLESYEQYF
.	TRBV18	.	TRBJ2-4	TGTGCCAGCTCATCAGGGACTAACATTCAGTACTTC	CASSSGTNIQYF
.	TRBV4-1	many	TRBJ2-7	TGCGCCAGCAGTCAGGTCGGCTCCTACGAGCAGTACTTC	CASSQVGSYEQYF
.	TRBV5-1	many	TRBJ2-5	TGCGCCAGCAGCTACCGGGACAACAAAGAGACCCAGTACTTC	CASSYRDNKETQYF
.	TRBV30	.	TRBJ2-1	TGTGCCTGGAGTTCACAAGGACTAAATGAGCAGTTCTTC	CAWSSQGLNEQFF
.	TRBV6-1	.	TRBJ2-3	TGTGCCAGTGACGGAAATACGCAGTATTTT	CASDGNTQYF
.	TRBV9	few	TRBJ2-5	TGTGCCAGCAGCGCCCGGGGGACAGTCCAAGAGACCCAGTACTTC	CASSARGTVQETQYF
.	TRBV6-1	many	TRBJ1-5	TGTGCCAGCAGTGCTCAAGAGGGGGTTCAGCCCCAGCATTTT	CASSAQEGVQPQHF
.	TRBV5-1	many	TRBJ2-6	TGCGCCAGCAGCTTGGTCGGCAGGGATGGTGGGGCCAACGTCCTGACTTTC	CASSLVGRDGGANVLTF
TRBD2	TRBV28	few	TRBJ2-2	TGTGCCAGCAGTTTACTGACTAGCGGGAGGAACGGGGAGCTGTTTTTT	CASSLLTSGRNGELFF
TRBD1	TRBV6-2/TRBV6-3	.	TRBJ1-1	TGTGCCAGCAGTACAGGGGTGGCTGAAGCTTTCTTT	CASSTGVAEAFF
.	TRBV10-2	many	TRBJ2-2	TGCGCCAGCAGGCGGGCGGGGATGGACACCGGGGAGCTGTTTTTT	CASRRAGMDTGELFF
.	TRBV6-1	many	TRBJ1-1	TGTGCCAGCAGTGAAGGGGCGAACACTGAAGCTTTCTTT	CASSEGANTEAFF
TRBD1	TRBV6-1	few	TRBJ1-4	TGTGCCAGCAGAGGGGGACAGCCTAATGAAAAACTGTTTTTT	CASRGGQPNEKLFF
.	TRBV7-8	.	TRBJ2-2	TGTGCCAGCAGCTTTTTCGAATTTGGCGGGGAGCTGTTTTTT	CASSFFEFGGELFF
TRBD1	TRBV3-1	few	TRBJ2-3	TGTGCCAGCAGCGGCCGGACAGGGATGTCAGATACGCAGTATTTT	CASSGRTGMSDTQYF
.	TRBV5-1	many	TRBJ2-7	TGCGCCAGCAGCCACGGACTGATCTACGAGCAGTACTTC	CASSHGLIYEQYF
TRBD1	TRBV7-6	many	TRBJ2-5	TGTGCCAGCAAGGCCGGGACAGGGGAAGAGACCCAGTACTTC	CASKAGTGEETQYF
.	TRBV7-9	.	TRBJ1-1	TGTGCCAGCAGCATTGGGTTGAACACTGAAGCTTTCTTT	CASSIGLNTEAFF
.	TRBV5-1	few	TRBJ2-2	TGCGCCAGCAGCCCTGGGTCTGTGAACGGGGAGCTGTTTTTT	CASSPGSVNGELFF
.	TRBV11-2	many	TRBJ2-1	TGTGCCAGCAGCCTTTGGAATGGGGATGAGCAGTTCTTC	CASSLWNGDEQFF
TRBD2	TRBV7-2	.	TRBJ2-5	TGTGCCAGCAGCGGGGACGCGGGAGGGGCCCAAGAGACCCAGTACTTC	CASSGDAGGAQETQYF
.	TRBV7-9	.	TRBJ1-1	TGTGCCAGCAGCCCTGACGGTCTTCCTGAAGCTTTCTTT	CASSPDGLPEAFF
.	TRBV20-1	.	TRBJ2-1	TGCAGTGCTAGATCTGCGGCGGGAATCTCCTACAATGAGCAGTTCTTC	CSARSAAGISYNEQFF
.	TRBV12-3/TRBV12-4	.	TRBJ2-7	TGTGCCAGCAGTCCACTACAGGGCCCCTACGAGCAGTACTTC	CASSPLQGPYEQYF
.	TRBV4-1	.	TRBJ2-1	TGCGCCAGCAGCCAAGATATCGGGCGGGGCAATGAGCAGTTCTTC	CASSQDIGRGNEQFF
.	TRBV15	.	TRBJ2-7	TGTGCCACCAGCAGAGGGAAAGTAGAGAGTGAGCAGTACTTC	CATSRGKVESEQYF
TRBD2	TRBV5-1	few	TRBJ2-1	TGCGCCAGCAGCTTGGGACGGTTGCAGCGGGGTTACTACAATGAGCAGTTCTTC	CASSLGRLQRGYYNEQFF
TRBD2	TRBV30	many	TRBJ2-5	TGTGCCTGGAGAGGACGCGAGCGGGAGCGGGAGACCCAGTACTTC	CAWRGRERERETQYF